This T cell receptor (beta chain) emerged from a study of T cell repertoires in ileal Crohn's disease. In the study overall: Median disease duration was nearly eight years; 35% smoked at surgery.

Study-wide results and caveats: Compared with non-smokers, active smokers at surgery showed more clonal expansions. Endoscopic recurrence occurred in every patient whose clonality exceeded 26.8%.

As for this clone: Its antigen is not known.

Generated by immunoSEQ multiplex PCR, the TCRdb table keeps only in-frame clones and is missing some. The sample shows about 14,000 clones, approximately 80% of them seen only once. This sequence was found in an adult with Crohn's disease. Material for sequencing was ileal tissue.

CDR3 in amino acids: CASSGESGVAKNIQYF. The CDR3 region has the DNA TGTGCCAGCAGTGGGGAGTCTGGGGTAGCCAAAAACATTCAGTACTTC. This chain joins TRBV2 and TRBJ2-4; tentatively, D is TRBD2 (5 bases). Germline loops: CDR1 SNHLY, CDR2 FYNNEI. The CDR3 spans 16 residues. V was cut by 4 bases and J by 0 bases, with 13 bases left in between.